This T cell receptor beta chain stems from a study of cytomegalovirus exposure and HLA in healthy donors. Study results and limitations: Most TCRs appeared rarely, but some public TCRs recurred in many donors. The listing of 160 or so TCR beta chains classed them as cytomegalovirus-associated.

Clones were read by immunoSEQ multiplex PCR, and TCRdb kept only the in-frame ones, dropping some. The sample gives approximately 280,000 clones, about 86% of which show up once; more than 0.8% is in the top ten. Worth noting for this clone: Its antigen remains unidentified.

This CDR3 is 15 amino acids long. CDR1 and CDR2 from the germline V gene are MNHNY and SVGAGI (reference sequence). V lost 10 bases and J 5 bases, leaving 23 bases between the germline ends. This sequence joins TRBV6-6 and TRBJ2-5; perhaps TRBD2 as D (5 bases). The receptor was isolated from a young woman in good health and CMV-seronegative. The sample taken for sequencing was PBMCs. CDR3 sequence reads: CATGSLGKRWETQYF. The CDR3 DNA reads TGTGCCACGGGGTCCCTCGGTAAGAGGTGGGAGACCCAGTACTTC.